A single sample is the source of the 10 T cell receptor beta chains below, sequenced in a study of blood T cell repertoires in COVID-19. Clones were read by immunoSEQ multiplex PCR, and TCRdb kept only the in-frame ones, dropping some. Of around 160,000 clones in the sample, roughly 90% were seen once. Material for sequencing was peripheral blood. Receptors were obtained from a human donor in a cohort sampled during active COVID-19.

V and J are TRBV5-6 and TRBJ2-1; D is unclear. CDR1 and CDR2 (germline): SGHDT, YYEEEE. V lost 2 bases and J lost 10, with 13 bases in between. There are 13 residues in the CDR3. Written as DNA, the CDR3 is TGTGCCAGCAGCTTCGACCACCTAGAGGAGCAGTTCTTC. It translates to CASSFDHLEEQFF. Full variable domain (remainder filled in from reference TRBV5-6 and TRBJ2-1): DAGVTQSPTHLIKTRGQQVTLRCSPKSGHDTVSWYQQALGQGPQFIFQYYEEEERQRGNFPDRFSGHQFPNYSSELNVNALLLGDSALYLCASSFDHLEEQFFGPGTRLTVL.

This CDR3 reads CASSAGIGNTIYF. CDR3 DNA sequence: TGTGCCAGCAGCGCAGGGATTGGAAACACCATATATTTT. The chain couples TRBV9 to TRBJ1-3, with D perhaps TRBD1 (5 bases). Germline values: CDR1 SGDLS, CDR2 YYNGEE. Between the trimmed V and J ends, which lost 3 bases and 3 bases, there was a span of 7 bases. The CDR3 extends over 13 amino acids.

The rearrangement joins TRBV6-6 to TRBJ2-7, with D possibly TRBD2 on 7 matching bases. From germline, CDR1 is MNHNY and CDR2 SVGAGI (reference sequence). The CDR3 runs to 13 residues. Deletions cut 2 bases from V and 5 bases from J, with 10 bases between. The CDR3 loop is CASSYLGGHEQYF. In DNA form, the CDR3 reads TGTGCCAGCAGTTACCTGGGGGGGCACGAGCAGTACTTC.

This chain links TRBV11-3 with TRBJ1-6; no clear D. CDR3 length: 13 residues. Trimming shortened V by 5 bases and J by 9 bases, and 11 bases separated the two germline ends. The germline V gene has CDR1 SGHNT and CDR2 YENEEA. DNA of the CDR3: TGTGCCAGCAGCCGAGGGTGGGGTTCACCCCTCCACTTT. Protein sequence: CASSRGWGSPLHF.

This clone was counted once. This chain joins TRBV11-3 and TRBJ2-1, with 15 bases identical to TRBD2. Trimming cost V 4 bases and J 10 bases; bases outside gene matches: 5. In germline, CDR1 is SGHNT, CDR2 YENEEA. This CDR3 region has 15 residues. As DNA, the CDR3 is TGTGCCAGCAGCTCGGGACTAGCGGGAGGTCGAGAGCAGTTCTTC. Protein product: CASSSGLAGGREQFF.

This chain links TRBV6-6 with TRBJ2-1; 9 bases agree with TRBD2. The CDR3 runs 15 residues. V was pared by 4 bases and J by 1 base, with 2 bases of the junction left unmatched. Germline CDR1 MNHNY, CDR2 SVGAGI (reference sequence). The CDR3 coding sequence is TGTGCCAGCAGTTCTACTAGCGGGTCCTACAATGAGCAGTTCTTC. The encoded protein is CASSSTSGSYNEQFF.

This chain connects TRBV4-2 to TRBJ2-1; 7 bases are a match to TRBD2. The trim removed 3 bases at V and 8 bases at J, leaving 13 bases unmatched. Germline V gene data show CDR1 as LGHNA and CDR2 as YNFKEQ. The CDR3 extends over 16 amino acids. The CDR3 here is CASSQVFAGVGDEQFF. The CDR3 bases are TGTGCCAGCAGCCAGGTATTCGCGGGAGTTGGCGATGAGCAGTTCTTC.

The rearrangement uses TRBV4-1 and TRBJ2-7; maybe TRBD2 (5 bases). This CDR3 has 14 amino acids. Germline V gene lookup returns CDR1 MGHRA and CDR2 YSYEKL. V lost 1 base and J lost 2, with 9 bases in between. The CDR3: CASSQGGRTYEQYF. The CDR3, as DNA: TGCGCCAGCAGCCAAGGAGGGAGAACCTACGAGCAGTACTTC.

The chain is built from TRBV15 and TRBJ1-4; the D is unclear. There are 17 residues in the CDR3. V lost 1 base and J 1 base, leaving 13 bases between the germline ends. Germline lookup yields CDR1 LNHNV and CDR2 YYDKDF (reference sequence). The CDR3 loop is CATSRGGSSVTNEKLFF. In DNA, the CDR3 is TGTGCCACCAGCAGAGGCGGCAGTTCCGTAACTAATGAAAAACTGTTTTTT. The full variable domain, rest sourced from reference TRBV15 and TRBJ1-4, is DAMVIQNPRYQVTQFGKPVTLSCSQTLNHNVMYWYQQKSSQAPKLLFHYYDKDFNNEADTPDNFQSRRPNTSFCFLDIRSPGLGDTAMYLCATSRGGSSVTNEKLFFGSGTQLSVL.

This chain joins TRBV4-3 and TRBJ2-1, with D hard to call. The germline gives CDR1 LGHNA, CDR2 YSLEER. This CDR3 is 14 amino acids long. Between the trimmed V and J ends, which lost 0 bases and 5 bases, there was a span of 8 bases. The CDR3 loop is CASSQEAGDNEQFF. The DNA for the CDR3 is TGCGCCAGCAGCCAAGAGGCCGGAGACAATGAGCAGTTCTTC.